This is a list of T cell receptor beta chains from one sample in a study of beta chain features in type 1 diabetes. Clones were read by immunoSEQ multiplex PCR, and TCRdb kept only the in-frame ones, dropping some. This sample has 860,000 or so clones, with 15% to 20% found just once. Sequenced sample: naive CD4+ T cells from blood. Source of these receptors: a woman in her late teens or twenties in good health. The CDR3 runs from the conserved cysteine through the conserved F or W. The D gene is left open where the match is weak. Clone size is not always given. Where it is, it says once, few, many or a class for expanded clones.

len	d_gene	j_gene	abundance	v_gene	CDR3nt	CDR3aa
12	-	TRBJ2-3	few	TRBV7-2	TGTGCCAGCAGCTTAAATTCAGATACGCAGTATTTT	CASSLNSDTQYF
16	-	TRBJ1-2	-	TRBV7-9	TGTGCCAGCAGCTTAAATGCAGGACAAGGAGCCTATGGCTACACCTTC	CASSLNAGQGAYGYTF
12	-	TRBJ2-7	-	TRBV11-2	TGTGCCAGCAGCTTAGTTTCCTACGAGCAGTACTTC	CASSLVSYEQYF
13	-	TRBJ1-1	few	TRBV14	TGTGCCAGCACCAAGGGAGGTGGGACTGAAGCTTTCTTT	CASTKGGGTEAFF
15	TRBD1	TRBJ2-1	-	TRBV9	TGTGCCAGCAGCCCTCAGACAGGGTTCATCGGTGAGCAGTTCTTC	CASSPQTGFIGEQFF
13	-	TRBJ1-1	few	TRBV9	TGTGCCAGCGCCCAGACAGAGATCACTGAAGCTTTCTTT	CASAQTEITEAFF
15	-	TRBJ2-1	-	TRBV14	TGTGCCAGCAGCCAAAAAGGGGAGTCCTACAATGAGCAGTTCTTC	CASSQKGESYNEQFF
13	TRBD2	TRBJ2-1	-	TRBV7-9	TGTGCCAGCAGCTTGAGCGGGAACAATGAGCAGTTCTTC	CASSLSGNNEQFF
14	-	TRBJ2-3	few	TRBV5-1	TGCGCCAGCAGCTTGGGACAGTTCACAGATACGCAGTATTTT	CASSLGQFTDTQYF
15	-	TRBJ2-2	-	TRBV27	TGTGCCAGCAGTCTAAGGGACGGAGACACCGGGGAGCTGTTTTTT	CASSLRDGDTGELFF
14	-	TRBJ1-5	-	TRBV6-5	TGTGCCAGCAGTTACAGCTCACAGAATCAGCCCCAGCATTTT	CASSYSSQNQPQHF
15	TRBD1	TRBJ2-6	-	TRBV4-1	TGCGCCAGCAGCCAAGGGTGGACAGGGCCGGGAGTCCTGACTTTC	CASSQGWTGPGVLTF
14	-	TRBJ1-5	few	TRBV2	TGTGCCAGCAGTGATACGAGTGGGGTTCAGCCCCAGCATTTT	CASSDTSGVQPQHF
14	TRBD1	TRBJ1-2	-	TRBV5-4	TGTGCCAGCAGCTCCGGACAGGGGGCAGGGGGCTACACCTTC	CASSSGQGAGGYTF
13	-	TRBJ2-5	few	TRBV5-1	TGCGCCAGCAGCTCGCCGAACCAAGAGACCCAGTACTTC	CASSSPNQETQYF
14	-	TRBJ2-3	-	TRBV18	TGTGCCAGCTCCGCCTTGGACTCTGAAGATACGCAGTATTTT	CASSALDSEDTQYF
16	-	TRBJ1-3	-	TRBV5-1	TGCGCCAGCAGCTTAGGACAGATCGGCTCTGGAAACACCATATATTTT	CASSLGQIGSGNTIYF
15	-	TRBJ2-2	-	TRBV4-2	TGTGCCAGCAGCCAAGCGGGAGCACGCACCGGGGAGCTGTTTTTT	CASSQAGARTGELFF
14	-	TRBJ2-5	few	TRBV29-1	TGCAGCGTGGGATCGGAGTATCCCCAAGAGACCCAGTACTTC	CSVGSEYPQETQYF
17	TRBD2	TRBJ2-2	-	TRBV4-1	TGCGCCAGCAGCCGACTAGAGGCGGGAGTTGTCACCGGGGAGCTGTTTTTT	CASSRLEAGVVTGELFF
16	-	TRBJ2-7	once	TRBV5-6	TGTGCCAGCAGCTTGGCCCTCGGGAGCTCCCCTTACGAGCAGTACTTC	CASSLALGSSPYEQYF
14	-	TRBJ2-1	few	TRBV21-1	TGTGCCAGCATGGGCGGGAGAGGGTCCAATGAGCAGTTCTTC	CASMGGRGSNEQFF
11	TRBD1	TRBJ1-4	-	TRBV29-1	TGCAGCGTTGACAGGGGGGAAAAACTGTTTTTT	CSVDRGEKLFF
15	-	TRBJ2-7	-	TRBV5-8	TGTGCCAGCAGCTTACAGGTCAACACCATCTACGAGCAGTACTTC	CASSLQVNTIYEQYF
12	-	TRBJ2-7	-	TRBV2	TGTGCCACTCGGGCCGACTTCTACGAGCAGTACTTC	CATRADFYEQYF
16	TRBD2	TRBJ2-7	-	TRBV9	TGTGCCAGCAGCGTAGCCTCTAGCGGGACTTTCTACGAGCAGTACTTC	CASSVASSGTFYEQYF
16	-	TRBJ2-5	-	TRBV7-9	TGTGCCAGCAGCCCCCCGAGTGTGTGGGGACAAGAGACCCAGTACTTC	CASSPPSVWGQETQYF
16	TRBD1	TRBJ2-3	-	TRBV5-8	TGTGCCAGCAGCTTGTACGCAGGGGGATACACAGATACGCAGTATTTT	CASSLYAGGYTDTQYF